This TCR beta chain was sequenced for a study of T cells after yellow fever vaccination. TCRdb re-derived calls from the 5' RACE reads in MiXCR, one entry per CDR3 protein. The sample records some 130,000 distinct CDR3 sequences, 6.6% being singletons. Trimming cost V 1 base and J 2 bases; bases outside gene matches: 5. The CDR3 is made up of 15 amino acids. This clonotype occurred many times. This sequence joins TRBV12-3 or TRBV12-4 and TRBJ2-7; 7 bases map to TRBD1. The sample here was CD4+ T cells sorted from PBMCs, taken 10 days after the yellow fever booster vaccination. This receptor was taken from a man under 40 who received the YFV17D yellow fever vaccine. The CDR3 nucleotides read TGTGCCAGCAGTTTAGAACCGGGACAGCCCTACGAGCAGTACTTC. It encodes CASSLEPGQPYEQYF.